The 32 T cell receptor delta chains given below trace back to one sample, sequenced in a study of gamma-delta T cells after stem cell transplantation. TCRdb reprocessed the RT-PCR reads using CATT. In the table there are 11,000 or so delta-chain clones, roughly 1.3% of which are singletons. Input material: gamma-delta T cells. These receptors came from a human donor. It is not recorded whose cells these are; they may come from a transplant donor.

By share, this clone counts as medium-sized. The CDR3 bases are TGTGCCTGTGACCCGATACTGGGGGATACCTGGTCGGGGACCGATAAACTCATCTTT. Translation: CACDPILGDTWSGTDKLIF. V is TRDV2 and J is TRDJ1; the match to TRDD3 covers 12 bases. J gave up 2 bases and V 3 bases, and 15 bases lay outside the gene matches. Germline-derived CDR1 and CDR2 are GEAIGNYY and EKD. This CDR3 has 19 amino acids.

The CDR3 sequence is CACDTILLGDTHGTDKLIF. The DNA of the CDR3 is TGTGCCTGTGACACAATATTACTGGGGGATACGCACGGAACCGATAAACTCATCTTT. V gene TRDV2 combines with J gene TRDJ1; 13 bases align to TRDD3. Germline V gene sequence: CDR1 GEAIGNYY, CDR2 EKD. This CDR3 region has 19 residues. V was clipped by 1 base and J by 2 bases; unmatched bases: 12.

This clone was counted only a few times. The mismatch at residue 4 between this DNA's translation and the TCRdb protein of a much larger clone likely reflects a read error; the protein shown is translated from the DNA. DNA for the CDR3: TGTGCCTGTTCTGGCCTGGGGACTCCTTTGGTCACCGATAAACTCATCTTT. It is translated as CACSGLGTPLVTDKLIF. The chain uses TRDV2 and TRDJ1, with D perhaps matching TRDD3 (6 bases). V lost 6 bases to trimming and J lost 1 base, with 23 bases between them. This CDR3 comprises 17 residues. Germline V gives CDR1 GEAIGNYY, CDR2 EKD.

Turning to this clone: Being one base from a much bigger clone, this may be a read error. Other DNA sequences in this specimen translate into the identical CDR3. V usage is TRDV2 and J usage is TRDJ2, with 8 bases that match TRDD3. The ends lost 4 bases at V and 1 base at J; junction bases unmatched: 4. CDR3 size: 15 residues. Germline assignment: CDR1 GEAIGNYY and CDR2 EKD. The CDR3 loop is CACDSLGDLTAQLFF. The CDR3 DNA sequence: TGTGCCTGTGATTCCCTGGGGGATTTGACAGCACAACTCTTCTTT.

By frequency in the sample, this clone is medium-sized. The same CDR3 arises from other DNA sequences in this sample as well. CDR3: CACDTGGFSSWDTRQMFF. Here the CDR3 DNA reads TGTGCCTGTGACACGGGGGGGTTCAGCTCCTGGGACACCCGACAGATGTTTTTC. The chain is built from TRDV2 and TRDJ3, with D perhaps matching TRDD3 (5 bases). Trimming removed 1 base from V and 0 bases from J, with 12 bases in between. Germline V CDR1 and CDR2: GEAIGNYY, EKD. The CDR3 sequence is 18 residues long.

This chain links TRDV2 with TRDJ3, with 9 nucleotides matching TRDD3. The length of the CDR3 is 19 residues. J gave up 2 bases and V 1 base, and 8 bases lay outside the gene matches. Per germline, CDR1 GEAIGNYY and CDR2 EKD. CDR3 loop: CACDTGTGGGTWDTRQMFF. CDR3 nucleotides: TGTGCCTGTGACACTGGTACTGGGGGAGGTACCTGGGACACCCGACAGATGTTTTTC.

The table lists this clone with a few counts. The protein in TCRdb stems from a much larger clone and differs at residue 4 from this DNA's translation, likely a read error; here the protein is translated from the DNA. The V call is TRDV2, the J call TRDJ1; 10 bases are a match to TRDD3. The CDR3 is 14 amino acids. Germline values: CDR1 GEAIGNYY, CDR2 EKD. Trimming took 5 bases from V and 5 from J; bases not matched to a gene: 7. The DNA for the CDR3 is TGTGCCTGTGCACCACTGGGGGATCATGATAAACTCATCTTT. It encodes CACAPLGDHDKLIF.

The table lists this clone with a few counts. The chain combines TRDV2 with TRDJ2, with 10 bases fitting TRDD3. CDR3 length: 18 amino acids. V shed 3 bases and J 0 bases; nucleotides not matched to a gene: 9. Germline-derived CDR1 and CDR2 are GEAIGNYY and EKD. CDR3 protein: CACDPLLGDRALTAQLFF. CDR3 coding DNA: TGTGCCTGTGACCCGCTTCTGGGGGATAGGGCTTTGACAGCACAACTCTTCTTT.

By frequency in the sample, this clone is medium-sized. The chain couples TRDV2 to TRDJ1; tentative D call: TRDD3 (6 bases). V was shortened by 3 bases and J by 0 bases, with 16 bases between the two germline ends. Germline V gene data show CDR1 as GEAIGNYY and CDR2 as EKD. The CDR3 is made up of 16 amino acids. The CDR3 region has the DNA TGTGCCTGTGACTCTCTGCGGGGATTGTACACCGATAAACTCATCTTT. This encodes CACDSLRGLYTDKLIF.

The rearrangement links TRDV2 to TRDJ1; 11 bases are a match to TRDD3. J was trimmed by 1 base and V by 0 bases; bases with no gene match: 9. Germline V gene sequence: CDR1 GEAIGNYY, CDR2 EKD. CDR3 length: 18 residues. DNA for the CDR3: TGTGCCTGTGACACCCTTGGGGGATACGCAAGGGGCACCGATAAACTCATCTTT. Its translation is CACDTLGGYARGTDKLIF.

This clone appeared a few times. The chain recombines TRDV2 with TRDJ1; D might be TRDD3 (5 bases). Trimming left V 3 bases short and J 3 bases short, with 28 bases between. Per the germline V gene, CDR1 is GEAIGNYY and CDR2 is EKD. The CDR3 covers 19 residues. The CDR3 DNA sequence: TGTGCCTGTGACGCCGTACGGGGAAGAAGGGAATCGTTCGCCGATAAACTCATCTTT. Its protein product is CACDAVRGRRESFADKLIF.

This clone was picked up many times. The chain uses TRDV2 and TRDJ3; 9 nucleotides agree with TRDD3. Germline CDR1 is GEAIGNYY and CDR2 is EKD. With 3 bases clipped from V and 0 bases from J, the junction kept 8 bases outside the gene matches. The CDR3 covers 19 residues. CDR3 residues: CACDPTGDTYSWDTRQMFF. Here the CDR3 DNA reads TGTGCCTGTGACCCAACGGGGGATACTTACTCCTGGGACACCCGACAGATGTTTTTC.

This clone was observed a handful of times. The TCRdb record carries a much larger clone's protein, which differs from this DNA's translation at residue 5; a read error is the likely cause, and the protein listed here is the DNA translation. The chain couples TRDV2 to TRDJ1, with TRDD3 identical over 13 bases. Germline V gene data show CDR1 as GEAIGNYY and CDR2 as EKD. V gave up 3 bases and J gave up 0 bases; unmatched junction bases: 9. CDR3 length: 18 amino acids. CDR3 amino acids: CACDAVLGDTEYTDKLIF. The CDR3 DNA follows: TGTGCCTGTGACGCCGTACTGGGGGATACGGAGTACACCGATAAACTCATCTTT.

This clone appeared a few times. This chain links TRDV2 with TRDJ1, with 8 bases that match TRDD3. The CDR3 length is 18 residues. J was trimmed by 3 bases and V by 0 bases; bases with no gene match: 14. The germline gives CDR1 GEAIGNYY, CDR2 EKD. The CDR3 region is CACDTGGTGGRSSDKLIF. CDR3 in DNA: TGTGCCTGTGACACCGGAGGGACTGGGGGCCGATCATCCGATAAACTCATCTTT.

As to this clone: The amino acid sequence in TCRdb belongs to a much larger clone and departs from this DNA's translation at residue 5, likely a sequencing read error; the sequence shown is translated from the DNA. This chain connects TRDV2 to TRDJ1, with TRDD3 matching 13 bases. CDR1 and CDR2 from the germline V gene are GEAIGNYY and EKD. Germline trimming cut 3 bases from V and 4 bases from J; bases unmatched to any gene: 10. There are 17 residues in the CDR3. The CDR3 coding sequence is TGTGCCTGTGACCCAGTACTGGGGGATACGCGGGACGATAAACTCATCTTT. This codes for CACDPVLGDTRDDKLIF.

Concerning this clone itself: With a much larger clone just one base away, this may be a read error. The chain recombines TRDV2 with TRDJ1, with 11 nucleotides matching TRDD3. After removal of 0 bases from V and 0 bases from J, the junction contained 26 bases not matched to a gene. CDR1 and CDR2 (germline): GEAIGNYY, EKD. CDR3 length: 24 residues. The CDR3 nucleotides read TGTGCCTGTGACACCCTACTGGGGGATATGGGGTTAGCGGGCCGGCCGGGAGACACCGATAAACTCATCTTT. This codes for CACDTLLGDMGLAGRPGDTDKLIF.

Notes on this clone: This could be a read error, since a much larger clone is one nucleotide away. The V and J genes are TRDV2 and TRDJ1; 10 bases agree with TRDD3. CDR3 length: 21 residues. In germline, CDR1 is GEAIGNYY, CDR2 EKD. CDR3 amino acids: CACDTLSSTGGSGLYTDKFIF. As DNA, the CDR3 is TGTGCCTGTGACACCTTGTCCAGTACTGGGGGATCTGGCCTCTACACCGATAAATTCATCTTT.

This clone has only a few counts. This DNA's translation differs at residue 8 from TCRdb's protein, which comes from a much larger clone; a read error is likely, and the protein shown is translated from the DNA. The chain links TRDV2 to TRDJ1; TRDD3 matches 9 bases. This CDR3 has 19 residues. The trim removed 3 bases at V and 2 bases at J, leaving 18 bases unmatched. The V gene's germline CDR1 is GEAIGNYY and CDR2 EKD. This CDR3 is CACDPLVPGDTARTDKLIF. DNA of the CDR3: TGTGCCTGTGACCCCTTAGTACCGGGGGATACAGCGCGAACCGATAAACTCATCTTT.

In this sample, this clone turned up a few times. The chain employs TRDV2 and TRDJ1; 8 bases are shared with TRDD3. This CDR3 is built from 16 residues. Germline V gene data show CDR1 as GEAIGNYY and CDR2 as EKD. Trimming at V came to 0 bases and at J to 0 bases, leaving 5 bases not matched to a gene. DNA for the CDR3: TGTGCCTGTGACACCGTTGGGATACGGGACACCGATAAACTCATCTTT. Translation gives CACDTVGIRDTDKLIF.

As for this clone: A read error is likely here: a far larger clone is one base away. This CDR3 is also generated by other DNA sequences in the sample. The rearrangement uses TRDV2 and TRDJ1, with 9 nucleotides matching TRDD3. The V and J ends lost 2 bases and 0 bases, in that order; junction bases with no gene match: 18. The germline V gene encodes CDR1 GEAIGNYY and CDR2 EKD. The CDR3 is made up of 20 amino acids. CDR3 protein: CACDKVTGGEPTQDTDKLIF. CDR3 DNA sequence: TGTGCCTGTGACAAAGTTACTGGGGGAGAGCCAACTCAGGACACCGATAAACTCATCTTT.

The chain links TRDV2 to TRDJ3; 13 bases agree with TRDD3. The CDR3 length is 21 residues. Looked up from germline, CDR1 is GEAIGNYY and CDR2 is EKD. Trimming cost V 0 bases and J 1 base; bases outside gene matches: 8. The CDR3 reads CACDTVATGGYASWDTRQMFF. The CDR3 DNA reads as TGTGCCTGTGACACCGTGGCCACTGGGGGATACGCGTCCTGGGACACCCGACAGATGTTTTTC.

This clone was detected a few times. TCRdb's protein, taken from a much larger clone, differs from this DNA's translation at residue 5, likely owing to a read error; the protein displayed comes from the DNA. This sequence joins TRDV2 and TRDJ1; D gene unclear. CDR1 and CDR2 from the germline V gene are GEAIGNYY and EKD. V lost 3 bases and J 2 bases, leaving 12 bases between the germline ends. The CDR3 is made up of 14 amino acids. CDR3 coding DNA: TGTGCCTGTGACGCCATCGGAGGGACCGATAAACTCATCTTT. Amino acid sequence: CACDAIGGTDKLIF.

This clone was seen a few times. This DNA's translation and the protein TCRdb lists, from a much larger clone, do not match at residue 6, likely due to a read error; the protein shown is translated from the DNA. J is TRDJ1 and V is TRDV2, with 13 bases identical to TRDD3. The CDR3 sequence is 16 residues long. V shed 0 bases, J shed 4 bases, and the junction held 4 bases outside the gene matches. The V gene's germline CDR1 is GEAIGNYY and CDR2 EKD. CDR3 loop: CACDTVLGDTDDKLIF. Written as DNA, the CDR3 is TGTGCCTGTGACACCGTACTGGGGGATACGGACGATAAACTCATCTTT.

This clone was picked up a small number of times. The chain joins TRDV2 to TRDJ1; 9 bases line up with TRDD3. Germline CDR1 and CDR2: GEAIGNYY and EKD. The CDR3 spans 21 residues. V lost 1 base and J lost 0; bases outside the gene matches: 20. CDR3 DNA sequence: TGTGCCTGTGACACTTTTCCAACTGGGGGACAGGGGCGCCGCGACACCGATAAACTCATCTTT. The encoded protein is CACDTFPTGGQGRRDTDKLIF.

This clone has ten or more counts. This rearrangement joins TRDV2 to TRDJ3; tentatively, D is TRDD3 (5 bases). The CDR3 spans 18 residues. V gave up 0 bases and J gave up 0 bases, with 11 bases separating them. CDR1 and CDR2 from the germline V gene are GEAIGNYY and EKD. The CDR3 DNA sequence: TGTGCCTGTGACACCGGCTGGGCAAGCTCCTGGGACACCCGACAGATGTTTTTC. Protein product: CACDTGWASSWDTRQMFF.

This clone was seen a few times. TCRdb's protein for this DNA is that of a much larger clone and differs from the translation at residue 5, likely a read error; the protein shown is the DNA translation. V usage is TRDV2 and J usage is TRDJ3; a possible D gene is TRDD3 (5 bases). CDR3 length: 19 amino acids. V lost 3 bases to trimming and J lost 0 bases, with 17 bases between them. CDR1 and CDR2 (germline): GEAIGNYY, EKD. The CDR3 bases are TGTGCCTGTGACGCCGCGGGGGGTACCAGCTCCTGGGACACCCGACAGATGTTTTTC. Its protein product is CACDAAGGTSSWDTRQMFF.

As to this clone: This likely traces to a read error, being one base from a far larger clone. The gene calls are TRDV2 and TRDJ1; D unresolved. Germline values: CDR1 GEAIGNYY, CDR2 EKD. The CDR3 sequence is 21 residues long. Trimming removed 0 bases from V and 7 bases from J, with 35 bases in between. Here the CDR3 reads CACDTASLLRVDGKRVPKLIF. CDR3 coding DNA: TGTGCCTGTGACACCGCTTCTCTACTACGAGTGGACGGTAAGCGGGTACCTAAACTCATCTTT.

This clone was recorded many times. The V call is TRDV2, the J call TRDJ3; TRDD3 matches 7 bases. In germline, CDR1 is GEAIGNYY, CDR2 EKD. The CDR3 is 20 residues long. Trimming removed 0 bases from V and 0 bases from J; junction bases left unmatched: 10. The CDR3 DNA is TGTGCCTGTGACACCGCCTCTGGGGGGGTTAGCTCCTGGGACACCCGACAGATGTTTTTC. It yields the protein CACDTASGGVSSWDTRQMFF.

A word on this clone: Translating this DNA gives a protein that differs at residue 3 from the TCRdb one, which belongs to a much larger clone; a read error is likely, and the protein shown is this translation. The J gene is TRDJ1, the V gene TRDV2, with 10 bases aligning to TRDD3. The CDR3 is made up of 16 amino acids. CDR1 and CDR2 (germline): GEAIGNYY, EKD. For the CDR3, the DNA is TGTGCCCGTGACCGACTGGGGGATGGGCGGACCGATAAACTCATCTTT. Translating it yields CARDRLGDGRTDKLIF.

This clone ranks as medium-sized (0.01 to 0.1%). This sample includes further DNA sequences coding for the same CDR3. V and J are TRDV2 and TRDJ1; 7 bases line up with TRDD3. With V trimmed by 4 bases and J by 6 bases, 16 bases remained unmatched. Germline CDR1 reads GEAIGNYY; CDR2 reads EKD. The length of the CDR3 is 16 residues. CDR3 protein: CACDFLTTMDTHKLIF. The CDR3 nucleotides are TGTGCCTGTGATTTCCTTACGACAATGGATACGCATAAACTCATCTTT.

Note on this clone: TCRdb's listed protein matches a much larger clone and diverges from this DNA's translation at residue 5, likely through a read error; the protein shown comes from the DNA. V and J are TRDV2 and TRDJ1; D not certain. CDR3 length equals 15 residues. Looked up from germline, CDR1 is GEAIGNYY and CDR2 is EKD. The germline V and J ends were trimmed by 3 bases and 2 bases, with 15 bases remaining between them. CDR3 region: CACDALGVSTDKLIF. In DNA form, the CDR3 reads TGTGCCTGTGACGCGTTAGGGGTTTCGACCGATAAACTCATCTTT.

The chain links TRDV2 to TRDJ3; TRDD3 aligns across 9 bases. Trimming cost V 3 bases and J 0 bases; bases outside gene matches: 11. Germline CDR1 and CDR2: GEAIGNYY and EKD. There are 20 residues in the CDR3. In nucleotides, the CDR3 is TGTGCCTGTGACTCCTTCACTGGGGGACCTAGCTCCTGGGACACCCGACAGATGTTTTTC. This encodes CACDSFTGGPSSWDTRQMFF.